A selection of T cell receptor beta chains follows, all from one sample in a study of Graves' ophthalmopathy and Graves' hyperthyroidism. TCRdb fed the multiplex PCR reads into MiXCR, producing one record per CDR3 protein. The table has about 370,000 distinct CDR3 sequences, 15% to 20% seen once. Sequenced sample: peripheral blood. The receptors were sampled from an adult woman with stable Graves' hyperthyroidism. Each CDR3 is given with its conserved first and last residue. D genes are given only for firm matches. Clone size is stated in some rows and not others, as once, few, many or a class when expanded.

d_call,j_call,clone_size,v_call,cdr3_aa,cdr3_nt
TRBD2,TRBJ2-7,many,TRBV29-1,CSVESSGRNEQYF,TGCAGCGTTGAATCTAGCGGGAGGAACGAGCAGTACTTC
TRBD1,TRBJ1-1,few,TRBV10-3,CAISESVQQGWTEAFF,TGTGCCATCAGTGAGTCGGTTCAACAGGGGTGGACTGAAGCTTTCTTT
.,TRBJ2-7,.,TRBV6-1,CASSKGGMYEQYF,TGTGCCAGCAGCAAAGGGGGGATGTACGAGCAGTACTTC
.,TRBJ2-4,many,TRBV5-5,CASSVLGLDNIQYF,TGTGCCAGCAGCGTCCTGGGGCTAGACAACATTCAGTACTTC
TRBD1,TRBJ2-3,many,TRBV6-1,CASKSGTGDTQYF,TGTGCCAGCAAATCCGGGACAGGGGATACGCAGTATTTT
TRBD1,TRBJ2-2,many,TRBV12-3/TRBV12-4,CASSRRTGGDTGELFF,TGTGCCAGCAGTAGAAGGACAGGGGGAGACACCGGGGAGCTGTTTTTT
.,TRBJ2-6,.,TRBV6-4,CASNLRSGAANVLTF,TGTGCCAGCAATTTACGGAGCGGTGCGGCCAACGTCCTGACTTTC
.,TRBJ2-2,many,TRBV19,CASSRAATGELFF,TGTGCCAGTAGTAGGGCGGCCACCGGGGAGCTGTTTTTT
.,TRBJ2-7,many,TRBV6-5,CASLSPDSYEQYF,TGTGCCAGCCTTAGTCCCGACTCCTACGAGCAGTACTTC
.,TRBJ2-7,.,TRBV6-5,CASSYSSIGEQYF,TGTGCCAGCAGTTACTCTAGTATCGGGGAGCAGTACTTC
.,TRBJ2-7,many,TRBV15,CATSRDAGVTYEQYF,TGTGCCACCAGCAGAGATGCTGGGGTGACCTACGAGCAGTACTTC
.,TRBJ2-2,many,TRBV13,CASSRPTRGAGELFF,TGTGCCAGCAGTCGACCAACGCGTGGGGCCGGGGAGCTGTTTTTT
TRBD1,TRBJ1-6,.,TRBV12-3/TRBV12-4,CASSRDRGQGSPLHF,TGTGCCAGCAGCCGGGACAGGGGGCAAGGTTCACCCCTCCACTTT
TRBD1,TRBJ1-5,many,TRBV27,CASSRGTGNSNQPQHF,TGTGCCAGCAGCCGCGGGACAGGGAATAGCAATCAGCCCCAGCATTTT
.,TRBJ2-7,many,TRBV10-2,CASSESRSSAAYEQYF,TGCGCCAGCAGTGAGTCTAGGTCTAGCGCTGCCTACGAGCAGTACTTC
.,TRBJ2-7,many,TRBV20-1,CSATRAGYEQYF,TGCAGTGCTACCCGTGCAGGCTACGAGCAGTACTTC
.,TRBJ2-7,.,TRBV24-1,CATSDPGREYEQYF,TGTGCCACCAGTGACCCGGGGAGAGAGTACGAGCAGTACTTC
.,TRBJ2-3,.,TRBV14,CASSQDLTDTQYF,TGTGCCAGCAGCCAAGACCTCACAGATACGCAGTATTTT
TRBD1,TRBJ1-1,many,TRBV28,CASSLRGRNTEAFF,TGTGCCAGCAGTTTGAGGGGGCGGAACACTGAAGCTTTCTTT
.,TRBJ2-7,many,TRBV6-2/TRBV6-3,CASRNRGQSYEQYF,TGTGCCAGCAGAAACCGGGGCCAATCCTACGAGCAGTACTTC
.,TRBJ2-7,many,TRBV11-2,CASSKRTKGNTTSYEQYF,TGTGCCAGCAGCAAAAGGACAAAGGGGAACACTACCTCCTACGAGCAGTACTTC
.,TRBJ2-7,many,TRBV6-1,CASSQHNPYEQYF,TGTGCCAGCAGTCAGCATAATCCATACGAGCAGTACTTC
TRBD1,TRBJ2-7,few,TRBV12-3/TRBV12-4,CASSLAGTGWYEQYF,TGTGCCAGCAGTCTAGCTGGGACAGGGTGGTACGAGCAGTACTTC
.,TRBJ1-3,.,TRBV2,CASSAEGGSGNTIYF,TGTGCCAGCAGTGCCGAGGGGGGCTCTGGAAACACCATATATTTT
TRBD1,TRBJ1-1,many,TRBV20-1,CSADTGQKNTEAFF,TGCAGTGCTGATACGGGACAGAAAAACACTGAAGCTTTCTTT
TRBD1,TRBJ1-5,many,TRBV24-1,CATSDVQGFQPQHF,TGTGCCACCAGTGACGTACAGGGGTTTCAGCCCCAGCATTTT
.,TRBJ2-5,many,TRBV10-3,CAISAGLRETQYF,TGTGCCATCAGTGCGGGCCTTCGAGAGACCCAGTACTTC
TRBD2,TRBJ2-2,many,TRBV28,CASSYGTSGSELFF,TGTGCCAGCAGTTATGGGACTAGCGGGTCGGAGCTGTTTTTT
TRBD1,TRBJ1-2,.,TRBV18,CASSPGPTGNYGYTF,TGTGCCAGCTCACCCGGCCCGACAGGGAACTATGGCTACACCTTC
TRBD2,TRBJ2-7,many,TRBV4-1,CASSQDPRGAYEQYF,TGCGCCAGCAGCCAAGATCCGCGGGGGGCCTACGAGCAGTACTTC
.,TRBJ1-1,many,TRBV6-2/TRBV6-3,CASSSTAYTEAFF,TGTGCCAGCAGCTCTACAGCTTACACTGAAGCTTTCTTT
.,TRBJ2-5,many,TRBV20-1,CSASRTSRSFETQYF,TGCAGTGCTAGTAGGACATCACGGAGCTTTGAGACCCAGTACTTC
.,TRBJ1-2,many,TRBV3-1,CASSQPDPAYGYTF,TGTGCCAGCAGCCAACCGGACCCTGCTTATGGCTACACCTTC
TRBD1,TRBJ1-5,many,TRBV6-2/TRBV6-3,CASRWGTGGNQPQHF,TGTGCCAGCAGGTGGGGGACAGGGGGTAATCAGCCCCAGCATTTT
.,TRBJ1-2,.,TRBV9,CASSVEDRFYGYTF,TGTGCCAGCAGCGTAGAAGACAGGTTCTATGGCTACACCTTC
TRBD2,TRBJ2-5,many,TRBV7-2,CASSLMRELRETQYF,TGTGCCAGCAGCTTAATGCGGGAGCTGCGGGAGACCCAGTACTTC
.,TRBJ2-7,many,TRBV11-2,CASSLSGFSIGYEQYF,TGTGCCAGCAGCCTCTCCGGGTTTTCTATCGGATACGAGCAGTACTTC
.,TRBJ2-7,.,TRBV6-1,CASSPRQYEQYF,TGTGCCAGCAGTCCGCGACAGTACGAGCAGTACTTC
.,TRBJ2-5,many,TRBV10-3,CAISVDDGGRETQYF,TGTGCCATCAGTGTGGACGACGGGGGCAGAGAGACCCAGTACTTC
TRBD1,TRBJ1-1,.,TRBV18,CASSPALGQANTEAFF,TGTGCCAGCTCACCGGCGTTGGGACAGGCGAACACTGAAGCTTTCTTT
.,TRBJ2-7,many,TRBV11-2,CASSKGPEQYF,TGTGCCAGCAGCAAAGGACCCGAGCAGTACTTC
.,TRBJ1-2,many,TRBV12-3/TRBV12-4,CASSRTRKGYTF,TGTGCCAGCAGCCGGACCCGGAAAGGCTACACCTTC
.,TRBJ2-2,many,TRBV7-7,CASSAETGELFF,TGTGCTAGCAGCGCCGAGACCGGGGAGCTGTTTTTT
TRBD2,TRBJ2-5,many,TRBV2,CASKLRLADVGETQYF,TGTGCCAGCAAGTTAAGACTAGCGGACGTGGGAGAGACCCAGTACTTC
.,TRBJ2-5,few,TRBV18,CASSPPGSTGETQYF,TGTGCCAGCTCACCACCGGGCAGTACGGGAGAGACCCAGTACTTC
TRBD1,TRBJ2-5,many,TRBV27,CASSPSPHPGGQETQYF,TGTGCCAGCAGTCCCAGCCCTCATCCAGGGGGCCAAGAGACCCAGTACTTC
TRBD1,TRBJ2-7,many,TRBV19,CASSVNSQGAYEQYF,TGTGCCAGTAGTGTAAATTCGCAGGGGGCCTACGAGCAGTACTTC
.,TRBJ2-2,.,TRBV11-1,CASSLALRGNTGELFF,TGTGCCAGCAGCTTAGCGCTCCGTGGAAACACCGGGGAGCTGTTTTTT
.,TRBJ2-5,many,TRBV2,CARGPRETQYF,TGTGCCAGGGGACCCAGGGAGACCCAGTACTTC
TRBD2,TRBJ2-7,many,TRBV7-8,CASSLRLAGASYEQYF,TGTGCCAGCAGCTTAAGACTAGCGGGTGCCTCCTACGAGCAGTACTTC
.,TRBJ2-5,few,TRBV7-3,CASSRTTEETQYF,TGTGCCAGCAGCCGGACTACGGAAGAGACCCAGTACTTC